The T cell receptor (beta chain) described here comes from a study of cytomegalovirus exposure and HLA in healthy donors. General study results and limits: 150 or so TCR beta chains were listed as cytomegalovirus-associated. Later analysis revealed greater clonal expansion in HLA-associated TCR beta chains than in equally common others. The study had only CMV serostatus as immune exposure information.

PCR used 60 Vbeta primers and 13 Jbeta primers. Profiled with immunoSEQ multiplex PCR; TCRdb holds only in-frame clones, not every one. The table lists 150,000 to 200,000 clones, approximately 82% of them singletons. Germline loops: CDR1 LGHNA, CDR2 YNFKEQ. The CDR3 is made up of 18 amino acids. J was trimmed by 3 bases and V by 0 bases; bases with no gene match: 8. Comment on this clone: The antigen is not known.

The rearrangement uses TRBV4-2 and TRBJ2-2; 9 bases match TRBD2. This clonotype was sampled from a man between 18 and 29 years old in good health and CMV-seropositive. The source material was PBMCs. The CDR3 is CASSQEPLGTSYTGELFF. The CDR3 DNA reads as TGTGCCAGCAGCCAAGAACCCCTTGGGACTAGCTACACCGGGGAGCTGTTTTTT.